This TCR beta chain was observed in a study of molecular identifiers for immune sequencing clone quantification. Across the study: RNA, taken in replicates from 20,000 or 100,000 naive CD8 cells, was split five ways, with four sequenced. Study conclusions and caveats: Reports indicate spiked Jurkat TCR RNA from one cell could be found among roughly 950,000 naive cells.

Naive CD8 T cells were sorted, and the gate applied was CD8+CD4-CCR7+CD45RA+. Methods described previously were used for bulk TCR libraries, and listed TCR primers were applied. TCRdb recomputed calls from the PCR reads with MiXCR, one row per CDR3 protein. The table records under 650,000 distinct CDR3 sequences, 15% to 20% of them present only once. The CDR3 has 15 amino acids. Trimming removed 2 bases from V and 3 bases from J, with 14 bases in between. Germline V CDR1 and CDR2: SGHRS, YFSETQ. Ten or more counts support this clonotype. Its antigen remains unknown. Sequences were obtained from naive CD8+ T cells from blood, with Jurkat cell RNA spiked in. This sample's subset: FACS-sorted CD8+CD4-CCR7+CD45RA+ naive T cells. The origin of this receptor is a human donor in good health. Some libraries in this study had Jurkat cell RNA spiked in. The rearrangement uses TRBV5-1 and TRBJ1-1, with D unclear. CDR3 sequence (DNA): TGCGCCAGCAGCTTTACAGTGGGGAGGGACACTGAAGCTTTCTTT. This codes for CASSFTVGRDTEAFF.